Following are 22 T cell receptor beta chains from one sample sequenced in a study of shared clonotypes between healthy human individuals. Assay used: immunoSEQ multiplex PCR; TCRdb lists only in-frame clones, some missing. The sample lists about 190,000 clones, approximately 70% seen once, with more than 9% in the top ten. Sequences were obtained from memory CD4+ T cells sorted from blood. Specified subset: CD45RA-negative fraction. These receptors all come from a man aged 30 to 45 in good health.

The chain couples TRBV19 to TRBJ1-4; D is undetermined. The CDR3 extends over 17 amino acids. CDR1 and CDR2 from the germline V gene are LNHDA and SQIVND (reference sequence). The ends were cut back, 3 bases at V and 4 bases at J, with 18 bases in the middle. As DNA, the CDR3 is TGTGCCAGTAGTATGACCCCCACGGGCCGACTTAATGAAAAACTGTTTTTT. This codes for CASSMTPTGRLNEKLFF.

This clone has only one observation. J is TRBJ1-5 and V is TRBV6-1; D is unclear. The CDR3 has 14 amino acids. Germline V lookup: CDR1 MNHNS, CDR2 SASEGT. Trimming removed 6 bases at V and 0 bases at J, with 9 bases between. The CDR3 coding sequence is TGTGCCAGCAGCTCCAGGAATAGCAATCAGCCCCAGCATTTT. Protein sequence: CASSSRNSNQPQHF.

The CDR3 is CASSERSSGANVLTF. CDR3 nucleotide sequence: TGTGCCAGCAGTGAGAGGAGCTCTGGGGCCAACGTCCTGACTTTC. J is TRBJ2-6 and V is TRBV6-4; D not certain. V shed 3 bases and J shed 0 bases, with 6 bases lying between them. The CDR3 runs 15 residues. Germline V gene sequence: CDR1 MRHNA, CDR2 SNTAGT.

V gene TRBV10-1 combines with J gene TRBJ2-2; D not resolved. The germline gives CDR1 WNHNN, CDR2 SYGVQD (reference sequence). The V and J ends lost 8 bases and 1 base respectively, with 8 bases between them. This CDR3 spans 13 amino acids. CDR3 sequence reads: CASGSLNTGELFF. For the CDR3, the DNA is TGCGCCAGCGGGTCCCTGAACACCGGGGAGCTGTTTTTT.

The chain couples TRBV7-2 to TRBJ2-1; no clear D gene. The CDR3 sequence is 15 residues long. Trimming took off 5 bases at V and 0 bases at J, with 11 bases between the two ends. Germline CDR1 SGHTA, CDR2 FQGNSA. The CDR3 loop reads CASSPGLPSYNEQFF. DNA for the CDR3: TGTGCCAGCAGCCCTGGGCTCCCCTCCTACAATGAGCAGTTCTTC.

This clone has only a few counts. The CDR3 region is CASFRAGGYTF. In DNA form, the CDR3 reads TGTGCCAGCTTCCGGGCGGGTGGCTACACCTTC. The chain uses TRBV6-6 and TRBJ1-2; D unresolved. Germline V gene sequence: CDR1 MNHNY, CDR2 SVGAGI (reference sequence). Deletions cut 8 bases from V and 7 bases from J, with 11 bases between. This CDR3 has 11 amino acids.

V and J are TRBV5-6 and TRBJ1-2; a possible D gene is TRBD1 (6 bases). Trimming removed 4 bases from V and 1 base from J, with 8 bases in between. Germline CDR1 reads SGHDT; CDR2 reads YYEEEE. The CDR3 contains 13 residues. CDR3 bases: TGTGCCAGCAGCCGGGACAATAACTATGGCTACACCTTC. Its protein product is CASSRDNNYGYTF.

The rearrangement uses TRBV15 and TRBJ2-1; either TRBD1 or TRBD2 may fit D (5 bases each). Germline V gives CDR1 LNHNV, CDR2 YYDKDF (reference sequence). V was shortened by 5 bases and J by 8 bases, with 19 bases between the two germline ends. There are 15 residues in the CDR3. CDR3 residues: CATSPGRTTRDEQFF. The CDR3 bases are TGTGCCACCAGCCCGGGACGGACGACACGGGATGAGCAGTTCTTC. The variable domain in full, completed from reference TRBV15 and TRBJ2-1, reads DAMVIQNPRYQVTQFGKPVTLSCSQTLNHNVMYWYQQKSSQAPKLLFHYYDKDFNNEADTPDNFQSRRPNTSFCFLDIRSPGLGDTAMYLCATSPGRTTRDEQFFGPGTRLTVL.

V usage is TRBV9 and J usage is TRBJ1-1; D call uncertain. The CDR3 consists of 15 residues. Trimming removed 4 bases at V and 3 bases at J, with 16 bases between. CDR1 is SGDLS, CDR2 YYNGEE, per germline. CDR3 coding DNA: TGTGCCAGCAGCCCCCTCCCCGACGGAGACACTGAAGCTTTCTTT. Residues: CASSPLPDGDTEAFF.

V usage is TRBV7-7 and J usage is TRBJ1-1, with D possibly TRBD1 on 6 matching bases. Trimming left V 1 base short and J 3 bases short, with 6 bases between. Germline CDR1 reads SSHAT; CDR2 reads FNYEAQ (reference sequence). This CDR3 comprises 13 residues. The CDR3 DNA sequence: TGTGCCAGCAGCTTAGACAGGGACACTGAAGCTTTCTTT. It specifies CASSLDRDTEAFF.

The CDR3 DNA reads TGTGCCAGCTCACCGATCTTGGGACTAGCGGGCTCAGCTAGCACAGATACGCAGTATTTT. Translation: CASSPILGLAGSASTDTQYF. The chain carries TRBV18 and TRBJ2-3, with 12 bases matching TRBD2. The CDR3 has 20 amino acids. Germline loops: CDR1 KGHSH, CDR2 LQKENI. Losses at the gene ends were 3 bases for V and 0 bases for J; bases not matched to a gene: 13.

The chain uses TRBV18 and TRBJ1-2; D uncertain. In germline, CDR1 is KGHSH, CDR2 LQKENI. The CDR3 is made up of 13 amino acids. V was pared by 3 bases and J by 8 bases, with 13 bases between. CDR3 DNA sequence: TGTGCCAGCTCACCCACTGACCGACCAGGCTACACCTTC. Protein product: CASSPTDRPGYTF.

CDR3 sequence: CASSPSAGYGYTF. The CDR3 DNA reads TGTGCCAGCTCACCATCGGCTGGCTATGGCTACACCTTC. The chain recombines TRBV18 with TRBJ1-2; D unresolved. V was cut by 2 bases and J by 4 bases, with 8 bases left in between. The V gene's germline CDR1 is KGHSH and CDR2 LQKENI. There are 13 residues in the CDR3.

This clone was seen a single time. The CDR3 loop reads CASSLGSSGANVLTF. In DNA, the CDR3 is TGTGCCAGCAGCTTGGGCAGCTCTGGGGCCAACGTCCTGACTTTC. This sequence joins TRBV5-4 and TRBJ2-6; D not certain. This CDR3 is 15 amino acids long. Germline CDR1 reads SGHNT; CDR2 reads YYREEE (reference sequence). V lost 0 bases and J lost 0, with 4 bases in between.

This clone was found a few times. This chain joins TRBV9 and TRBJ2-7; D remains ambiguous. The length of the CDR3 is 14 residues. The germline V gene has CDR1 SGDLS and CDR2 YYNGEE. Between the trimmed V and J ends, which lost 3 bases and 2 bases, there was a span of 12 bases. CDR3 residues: CASSAAYPPYEQYF. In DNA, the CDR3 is TGTGCCAGCAGCGCCGCATACCCCCCCTACGAGCAGTACTTC.

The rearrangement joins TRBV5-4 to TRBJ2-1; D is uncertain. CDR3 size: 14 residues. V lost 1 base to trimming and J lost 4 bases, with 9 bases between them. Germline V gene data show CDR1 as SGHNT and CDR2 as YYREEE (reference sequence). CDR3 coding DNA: TGTGCCAGCAGCTTGAGGACGGATTACAATGAGCAGTTCTTC. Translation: CASSLRTDYNEQFF.

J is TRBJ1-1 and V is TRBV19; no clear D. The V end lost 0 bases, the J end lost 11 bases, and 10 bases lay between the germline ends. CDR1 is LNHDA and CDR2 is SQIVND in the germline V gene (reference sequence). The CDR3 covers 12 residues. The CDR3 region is CASSIDGRRAFF. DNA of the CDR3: TGTGCCAGTAGTATAGATGGTCGACGGGCTTTCTTT.

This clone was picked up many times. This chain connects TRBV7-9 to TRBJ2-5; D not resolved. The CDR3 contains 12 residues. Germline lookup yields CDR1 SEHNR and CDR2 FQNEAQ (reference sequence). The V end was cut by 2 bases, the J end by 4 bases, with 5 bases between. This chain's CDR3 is CASSLSRETQYF. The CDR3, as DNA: TGTGCCAGCAGCTTAAGTCGAGAGACCCAGTACTTC.

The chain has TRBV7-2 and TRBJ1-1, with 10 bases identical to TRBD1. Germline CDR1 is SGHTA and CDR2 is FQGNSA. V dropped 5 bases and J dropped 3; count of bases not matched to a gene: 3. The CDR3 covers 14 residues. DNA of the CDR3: TGTGCCAGCAGCCAGGGACAGGGGCACACTGAAGCTTTCTTT. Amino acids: CASSQGQGHTEAFF.

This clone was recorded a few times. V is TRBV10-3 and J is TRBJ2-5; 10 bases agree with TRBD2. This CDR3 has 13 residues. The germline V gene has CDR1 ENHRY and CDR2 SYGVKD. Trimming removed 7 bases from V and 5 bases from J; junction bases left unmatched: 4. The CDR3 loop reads CAITQGLAETQYF. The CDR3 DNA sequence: TGTGCCATCACCCAGGGACTAGCGGAGACCCAGTACTTC.

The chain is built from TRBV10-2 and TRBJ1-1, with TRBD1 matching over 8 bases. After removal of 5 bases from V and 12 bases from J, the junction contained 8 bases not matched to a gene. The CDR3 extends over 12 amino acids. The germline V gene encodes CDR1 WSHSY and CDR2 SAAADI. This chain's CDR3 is CASSPGGQAPFF. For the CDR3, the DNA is TGCGCCAGCAGTCCGGGGGGACAGGCTCCTTTCTTT.

CDR3 region: CASSSRLAGFNEQFF. In DNA, the CDR3 is TGTGCCAGCAGCTCCCGGCTAGCGGGCTTCAATGAGCAGTTCTTC. This chain joins TRBV5-4 and TRBJ2-1, with TRBD2 matching over 8 bases. This CDR3 region has 15 residues. CDR1 and CDR2 (germline): SGHNT, YYREEE (reference sequence). V was pared by 3 bases and J by 6 bases, with 8 bases of the junction left unmatched.